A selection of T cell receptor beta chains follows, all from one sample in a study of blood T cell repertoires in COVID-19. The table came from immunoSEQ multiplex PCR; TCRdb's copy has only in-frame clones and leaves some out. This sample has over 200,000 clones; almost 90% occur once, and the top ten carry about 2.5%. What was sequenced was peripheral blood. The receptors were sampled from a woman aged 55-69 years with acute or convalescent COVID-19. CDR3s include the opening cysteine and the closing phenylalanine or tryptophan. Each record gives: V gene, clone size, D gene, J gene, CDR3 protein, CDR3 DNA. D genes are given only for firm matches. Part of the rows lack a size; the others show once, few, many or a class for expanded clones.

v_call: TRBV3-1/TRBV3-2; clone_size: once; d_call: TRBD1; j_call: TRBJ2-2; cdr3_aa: CASSQATGSTGELFF; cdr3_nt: TGTGCCAGCAGCCAGGCGACAGGGTCCACCGGGGAGCTGTTTTTT
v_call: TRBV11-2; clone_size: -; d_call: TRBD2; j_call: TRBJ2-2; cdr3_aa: CASSRNPSGGTGELFF; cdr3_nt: TGTGCCAGCAGCAGAAACCCTAGCGGGGGGACCGGGGAGCTGTTTTTT
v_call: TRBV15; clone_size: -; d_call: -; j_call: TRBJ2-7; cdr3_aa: CATSRGRQVYEQYF; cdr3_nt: TGTGCCACCAGCAGGGGACGACAGGTTTACGAGCAGTACTTC
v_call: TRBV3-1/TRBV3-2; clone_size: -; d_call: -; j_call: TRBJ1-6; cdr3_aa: CASSQGVGTTNSPLHF; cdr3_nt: TGTGCCAGCAGCCAAGGCGTTGGGACAACAAATTCACCCCTCCACTTT
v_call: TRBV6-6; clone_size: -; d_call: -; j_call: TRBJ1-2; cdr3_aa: CASSQSQGTSGYTF; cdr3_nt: TGTGCCAGCAGTCAGTCACAGGGAACCTCTGGCTACACCTTC
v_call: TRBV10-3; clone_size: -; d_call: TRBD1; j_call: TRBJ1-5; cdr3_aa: CAISEGQGFTGSNQPQHF; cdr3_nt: TGTGCCATCAGTGAGGGACAGGGTTTCACGGGTAGCAATCAGCCCCAGCATTTT
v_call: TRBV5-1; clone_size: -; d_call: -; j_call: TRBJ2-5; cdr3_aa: CASSLEGGLVGETQYF; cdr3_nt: TGCGCCAGCAGCTTGGAGGGGGGGCTCGTCGGAGAGACCCAGTACTTC
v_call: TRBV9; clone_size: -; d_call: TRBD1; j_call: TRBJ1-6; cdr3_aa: CASSAGTGYNSPLHF; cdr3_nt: TGTGCCAGCAGCGCCGGGACAGGATATAATTCACCCCTCCACTTT
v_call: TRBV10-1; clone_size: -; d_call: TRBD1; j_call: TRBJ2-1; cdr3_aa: CASGDSYNEQFF; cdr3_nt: TGCGCCAGCGGGGACAGTTACAATGAGCAGTTCTTC
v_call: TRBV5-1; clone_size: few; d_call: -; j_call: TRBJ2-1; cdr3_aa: CASSLGGYDNEQFF; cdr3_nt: TGCGCCAGCAGCTTAGGAGGGTACGACAATGAGCAGTTCTTC
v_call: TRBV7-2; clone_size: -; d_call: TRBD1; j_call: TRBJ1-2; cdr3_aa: CASSPGQGVGYTF; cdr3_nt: TGTGCCAGCAGCCCGGGACAGGGAGTGGGCTACACCTTC
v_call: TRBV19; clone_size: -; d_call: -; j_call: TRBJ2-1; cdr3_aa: CASSISWAGTPPVQFF; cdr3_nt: TGTGCCAGTAGTATAAGTTGGGCCGGAACTCCGCCGGTGCAGTTCTTC
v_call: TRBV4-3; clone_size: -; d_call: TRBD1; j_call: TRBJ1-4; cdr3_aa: CASSQQGAVGEKLFF; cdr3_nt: TGCGCCAGCAGCCAACAGGGGGCGGTGGGTGAAAAACTGTTTTTT
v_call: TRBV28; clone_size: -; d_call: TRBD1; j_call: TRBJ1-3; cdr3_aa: CASSLELTGVRNTIYF; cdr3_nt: TGTGCCAGCAGTCTTGAACTTACAGGGGTACGAAACACCATATATTTT
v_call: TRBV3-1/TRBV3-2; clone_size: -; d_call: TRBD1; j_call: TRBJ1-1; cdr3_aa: CASSHLDRGSAFF; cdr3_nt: TGTGCCAGCAGCCACCTGGACAGGGGTAGTGCTTTCTTT
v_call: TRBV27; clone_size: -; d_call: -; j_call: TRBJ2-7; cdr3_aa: CASSPPGTYEQYF; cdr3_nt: TGTGCCAGCAGTCCGCCCGGGACTTACGAGCAGTACTTC
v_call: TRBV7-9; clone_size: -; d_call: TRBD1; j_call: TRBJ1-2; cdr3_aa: CASSSLIPRQGRSYGYTF; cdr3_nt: TGTGCCAGCAGCTCCCTAATACCCAGACAGGGGAGGTCCTATGGCTACACCTTC
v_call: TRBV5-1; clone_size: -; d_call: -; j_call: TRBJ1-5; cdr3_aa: CASSMGINQPQHF; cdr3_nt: TGCGCCAGCAGCATGGGTATAAATCAGCCCCAGCATTTT
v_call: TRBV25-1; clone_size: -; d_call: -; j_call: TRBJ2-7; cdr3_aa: CASSRVGRGTYEQYF; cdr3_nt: TGTGCCAGCAGTCGGGTCGGGAGAGGAACCTACGAGCAGTACTTC
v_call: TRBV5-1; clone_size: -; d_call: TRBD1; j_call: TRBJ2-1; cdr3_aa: CASSPNRGAFGNEQFF; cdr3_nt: TGCGCCAGCAGCCCAAACAGGGGGGCGTTTGGCAATGAGCAGTTCTTC
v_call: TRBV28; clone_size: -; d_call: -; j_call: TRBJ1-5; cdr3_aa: CASSLFIRQAVSQHF; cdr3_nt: TGTGCCAGCAGTTTGTTCATCCGACAGGCTGTGTCCCAGCATTTT
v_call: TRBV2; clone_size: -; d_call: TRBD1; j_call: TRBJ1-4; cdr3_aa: CASRRQGGTNEKLFF; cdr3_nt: TGTGCCAGCAGGAGACAGGGGGGGACTAATGAAAAACTGTTTTTT
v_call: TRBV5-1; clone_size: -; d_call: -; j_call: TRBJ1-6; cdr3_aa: CASSSGVGAANNSPLHF; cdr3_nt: TGCGCCAGCAGCTCTGGGGTTGGGGCAGCTAATAATTCACCCCTCCACTTT
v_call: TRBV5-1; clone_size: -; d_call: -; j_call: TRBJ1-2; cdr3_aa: CASSLTAGDYGYTF; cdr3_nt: TGCGCCAGCAGCTTGACGGCAGGGGACTATGGCTACACCTTC
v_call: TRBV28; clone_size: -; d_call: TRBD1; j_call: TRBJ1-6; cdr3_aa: CASSRDSNSPLHF; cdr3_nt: TGTGCCAGCAGTCGGGACAGTAATTCACCCCTCCACTTT
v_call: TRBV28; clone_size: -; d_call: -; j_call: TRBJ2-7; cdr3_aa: CASSTSTGRIYYEQYF; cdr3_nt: TGTGCCAGCAGTACCTCGACAGGGAGGATTTACTACGAGCAGTACTTC
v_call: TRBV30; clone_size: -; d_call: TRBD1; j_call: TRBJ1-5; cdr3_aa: CAWSRQGNQPQHF; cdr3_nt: TGTGCCTGGAGCCGACAGGGAAATCAGCCCCAGCATTTT
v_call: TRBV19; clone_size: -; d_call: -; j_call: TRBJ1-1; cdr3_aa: CASSMARTLNTEAFF; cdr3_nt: TGTGCCAGTAGTATGGCCCGGACATTGAACACTGAAGCTTTCTTT
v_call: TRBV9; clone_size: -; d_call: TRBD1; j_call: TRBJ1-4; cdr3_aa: CASSLGTGINEKLFF; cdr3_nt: TGTGCCAGCAGCCTAGGGACAGGGATTAATGAAAAACTGTTTTTT
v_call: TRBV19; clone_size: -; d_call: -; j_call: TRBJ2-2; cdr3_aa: CASRQGIVGELFF; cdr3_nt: TGTGCCAGTAGGCAGGGAATCGTCGGGGAGCTGTTTTTT
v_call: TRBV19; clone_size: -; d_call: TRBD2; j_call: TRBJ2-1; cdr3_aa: CASSLTGTSGSLEQFF; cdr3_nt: TGTGCCAGTAGTCTAACCGGGACTAGCGGGAGCTTAGAGCAGTTCTTC
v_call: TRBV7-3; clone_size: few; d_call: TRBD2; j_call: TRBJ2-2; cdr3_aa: CASSLLGTSGLPGELFF; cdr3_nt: TGTGCCAGCAGCTTACTAGGGACTAGCGGGCTACCCGGGGAGCTGTTTTTT
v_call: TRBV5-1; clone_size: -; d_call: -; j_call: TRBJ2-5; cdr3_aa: CASREGVGQETQYF; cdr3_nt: TGCGCCAGCAGGGAGGGTGTAGGCCAAGAGACCCAGTACTTC
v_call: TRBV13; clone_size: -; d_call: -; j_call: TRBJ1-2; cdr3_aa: CASRHGLGRGYGYTF; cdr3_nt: TGTGCCAGCAGGCATGGACTTGGTCGAGGGTATGGCTACACCTTC
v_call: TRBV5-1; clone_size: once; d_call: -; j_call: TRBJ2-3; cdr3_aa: CASSLVQKSTDTQYF; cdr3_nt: TGCGCCAGCAGCTTGGTTCAGAAAAGCACAGATACGCAGTATTTT
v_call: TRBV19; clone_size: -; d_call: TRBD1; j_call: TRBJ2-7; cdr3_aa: CASSIGTGGFYEQYF; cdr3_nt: TGTGCCAGTAGTATAGGGACAGGGGGGTTCTACGAGCAGTACTTC
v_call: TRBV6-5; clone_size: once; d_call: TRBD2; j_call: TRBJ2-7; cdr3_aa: CASSLAGGYEQYF; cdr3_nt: TGTGCCAGCAGTTTAGCGGGAGGCTACGAGCAGTACTTC
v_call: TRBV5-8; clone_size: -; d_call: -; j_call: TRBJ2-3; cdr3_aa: CASSLMPGNTQYF; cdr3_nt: TGTGCCAGCAGCTTGATGCCGGGAAATACGCAGTATTTT
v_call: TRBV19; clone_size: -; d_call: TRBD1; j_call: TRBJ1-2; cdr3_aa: CASSMWTGGGDGYTF; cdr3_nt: TGTGCCAGTAGTATGTGGACAGGGGGCGGCGATGGCTACACCTTC
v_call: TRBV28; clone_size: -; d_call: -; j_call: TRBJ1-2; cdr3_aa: CASSLKQFYGYTF; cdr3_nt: TGTGCCAGCAGTTTGAAACAGTTCTATGGCTACACCTTC
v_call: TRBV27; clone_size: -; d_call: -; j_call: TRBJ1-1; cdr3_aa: CASSTRTVPREAFF; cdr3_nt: TGTGCCAGCAGTACCAGGACAGTTCCCAGAGAAGCTTTCTTT
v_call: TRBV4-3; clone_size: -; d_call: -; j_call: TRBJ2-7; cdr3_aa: CASSQDYRVNYEQYF; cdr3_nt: TGCGCCAGCAGCCAAGATTACAGGGTGAACTACGAGCAGTACTTC
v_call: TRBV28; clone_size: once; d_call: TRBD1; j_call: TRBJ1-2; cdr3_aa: CASSFIQGAHGYTF; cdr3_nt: TGTGCCAGCAGTTTTATACAGGGGGCCCATGGCTACACCTTC
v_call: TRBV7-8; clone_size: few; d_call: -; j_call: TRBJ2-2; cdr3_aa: CASSLVLSTNTGELFF; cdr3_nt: TGTGCCAGCAGCTTAGTCCTGAGTACGAACACCGGGGAGCTGTTTTTT
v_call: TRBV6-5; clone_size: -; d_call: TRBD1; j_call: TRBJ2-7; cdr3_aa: CASRGTGSYEQYF; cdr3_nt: TGTGCCAGCAGGGGGACAGGATCCTACGAGCAGTACTTC
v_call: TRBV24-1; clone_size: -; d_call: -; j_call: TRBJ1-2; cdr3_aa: CATSEQGKDGYTF; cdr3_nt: TGTGCCACCAGTGAGCAGGGGAAGGATGGCTACACCTTC
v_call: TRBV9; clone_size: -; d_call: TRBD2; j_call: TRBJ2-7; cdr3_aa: CASSPGLSGRAYEQYF; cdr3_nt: TGTGCCAGCAGCCCGGGACTATCGGGTAGGGCCTACGAGCAGTACTTC
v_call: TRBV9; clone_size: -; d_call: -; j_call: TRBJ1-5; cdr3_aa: CASSVEQDLAGNQPQHF; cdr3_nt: TGTGCCAGCAGCGTAGAGCAGGACCTCGCAGGGAATCAGCCCCAGCATTTT
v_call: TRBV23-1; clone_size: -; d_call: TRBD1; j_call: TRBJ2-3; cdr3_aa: CASRRGQGAHTDTQYF; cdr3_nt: TGCGCCAGCAGAAGGGGGCAGGGGGCGCACACAGATACGCAGTATTTT
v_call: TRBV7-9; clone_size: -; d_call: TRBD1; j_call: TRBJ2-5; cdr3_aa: CASIRTGFMEVGETQYF; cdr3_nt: TGTGCCAGCATAAGGACAGGGTTTATGGAAGTCGGAGAGACCCAGTACTTC
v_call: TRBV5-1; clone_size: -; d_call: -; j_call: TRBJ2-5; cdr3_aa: CASSLFRQETQYF; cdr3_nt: TGCGCCAGCAGCTTGTTCCGGCAAGAGACCCAGTACTTC
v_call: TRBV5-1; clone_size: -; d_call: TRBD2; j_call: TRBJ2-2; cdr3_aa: CASSFSGGATGELFF; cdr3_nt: TGCGCCAGCAGCTTTAGCGGGGGGGCCACCGGGGAGCTGTTTTTT
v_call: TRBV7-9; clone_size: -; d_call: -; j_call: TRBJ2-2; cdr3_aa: CASSLAQDNPGELFF; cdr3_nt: TGTGCCAGCAGCTTAGCCCAGGACAATCCCGGGGAGCTGTTTTTT
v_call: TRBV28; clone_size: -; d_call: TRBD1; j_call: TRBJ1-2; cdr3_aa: CASSLQGAYGYTF; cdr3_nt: TGTGCCAGCAGCTTACAGGGGGCGTATGGCTACACCTTC
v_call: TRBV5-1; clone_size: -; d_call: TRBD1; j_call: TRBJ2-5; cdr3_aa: CASSQSGQGVETQYF; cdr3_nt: TGCGCCAGCAGCCAGTCGGGACAGGGGGTAGAGACCCAGTACTTC
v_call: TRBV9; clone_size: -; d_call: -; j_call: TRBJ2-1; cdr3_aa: CASSGGLGFYNEQFF; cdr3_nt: TGTGCCAGCAGCGGGGGACTCGGATTTTACAATGAGCAGTTCTTC
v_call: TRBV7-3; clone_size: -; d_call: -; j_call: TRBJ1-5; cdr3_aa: CASSLIGGNQPQHF; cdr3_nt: TGTGCCAGCAGCTTAATCGGAGGGAATCAGCCCCAGCATTTT